This T cell receptor beta chain was profiled in a study of shared T cell receptors in the human thymus. The repertoire was sequenced with immunoSEQ multiplex PCR; TCRdb's copy has only in-frame clones and lacks some. The sample lists roughly 560,000 clones, more than 75% occurring once. CDR1 MGHDK and CDR2 SYGVNS come from the germline V gene. The CDR3 runs to 15 residues. Unmatched junction bases numbered 6, after V lost 2 bases and J lost 3 bases. These data were also reused for a study on human thymus T cells. From that report: Healthy Finnish infants undergoing corrective surgery for congenital heart defects were the donors. Corrective cardiac operations yielded the resected thymus tissue.

The sequencing sample was made of thymocytes. The rearrangement links TRBV25-1 to TRBJ1-2; 7 nucleotides agree with TRBD1. The clonotype comes from a boy in the first two years of life with a congenital heart defect. CDR3 DNA: TGTGCCAGCAGTGAAAAGGGCAGGGGGTACTATGGCTACACCTTC. Translated: CASSEKGRGYYGYTF.